These 29 T cell receptor beta chains came from one sample sequenced in a study of response to subunit inactivated influenza vaccine. TCRdb redid the calling of the RT-PCR reads with MiXCR, one entry per CDR3 protein. This table holds some 500,000 distinct CDR3 sequences, about 15% found once. Specimen: CD4+ T cells sorted from PBMCs, collected around 25 months after vaccination. These receptors were taken from a man aged 50 to 75 who received an inactivated influenza vaccine.

The CDR3 here is CASSQVNRGTEAFF. The CDR3 DNA is TGCGCCAGCAGCCAAGTTAACAGGGGCACTGAAGCTTTCTTT. The chain couples TRBV4-3 to TRBJ1-1, with TRBD1 identical over 7 bases. The CDR3 is 14 amino acids. Germline V gene lookup returns CDR1 LGHNA and CDR2 YSLEER. J was trimmed by 4 bases and V by 1 base; bases with no gene match: 3.

The chain carries TRBV11-2 and TRBJ2-7; D is unresolved. Germline CDR1 is SGHAT and CDR2 is FQNNGV. The V and J ends lost 5 bases and 2 bases respectively, with 13 bases between them. CDR3 length equals 14 residues. DNA of the CDR3: TGTGCCAGCAGCCCGCCGTTCCGCACCTACGAGCAGTACTTC. Translated: CASSPPFRTYEQYF.

This clonotype appeared a few times. This chain connects TRBV23-1 to TRBJ2-1; 9 bases map to TRBD1. TRBV23-1 is treated as an ORF (open reading frame) with a function not yet certain. V lost 7 bases and J lost 8; bases outside the gene matches: 6. This CDR3 region has 13 residues. CDR3 nucleotide sequence: TGCGCCAGCACCAGGACAGGGGCGGATGAGCAGTTCTTC. This gives the protein CASTRTGADEQFF.

The rearrangement uses TRBV20-1 and TRBJ2-1; 11 nucleotides agree with TRBD2. This CDR3 contains 17 residues. CDR1 and CDR2 from the germline V gene are DFQATT and SNEGSKA (reference sequence). V was pared by 0 bases and J by 4 bases, with 8 bases of the junction left unmatched. CDR3 in amino acids: CSARDPSGGQSYNEQFF. The CDR3 DNA is TGCAGTGCTAGAGACCCTAGCGGGGGGCAAAGTTACAATGAGCAGTTCTTC.

This chain uses TRBV6-6 with TRBJ2-7; D gene uncertain. The CDR3 is made up of 11 amino acids. The germline V gene has CDR1 MNHNY and CDR2 SVGAGI (reference sequence). The V end was cut by 2 bases, the J end by 4 bases, with 3 bases between. The CDR3 region has the DNA TGTGCCAGCAGTTACGAATACGAGCAGTACTTC. Translated, it gives CASSYEYEQYF.

This chain connects TRBV19 to TRBJ1-2, with D possibly TRBD1 on 6 matching bases. V dropped 3 bases and J dropped 2 bases, with 13 bases sitting between them. CDR1 is LNHDA and CDR2 is SQIVND in the germline V gene (reference sequence). The CDR3 extends over 15 amino acids. The CDR3 region has the DNA TGTGCCAGTAGTATTCCGAACAGGGACAACTATGGCTACACCTTC. As protein: CASSIPNRDNYGYTF.

This clonotype has a handful of counts. The V call is TRBV10-3, the J call TRBJ2-1; D may be TRBD2 (7 bases). V dropped 4 bases and J dropped 9 bases, with 19 bases sitting between them. In germline, CDR1 is ENHRY, CDR2 SYGVKD. The CDR3 sequence is 15 residues long. The CDR3 protein is CAISGGGRTGGEQFF. CDR3 DNA: TGTGCCATCAGTGGCGGGGGCCGCACTGGGGGTGAGCAGTTCTTC.

This clonotype was recorded a few times. The chain links TRBV13 to TRBJ2-3; 8 positions match TRBD1. CDR1 and CDR2 (germline): PRHDT, FYEKMQ (reference sequence). This CDR3 is built from 13 residues. The ends lost 5 bases at V and 6 bases at J; junction bases unmatched: 4. CDR3 in amino acids: CASSHRGMDTQYF. For the CDR3, the DNA is TGTGCCAGCAGCCACAGGGGGATGGATACGCAGTATTTT.

This clonotype was detected ten times or more. V is TRBV29-1 and J is TRBJ2-7; 10 bases fit TRBD1. J gave up 3 bases and V 6 bases, and 11 bases lay outside the gene matches. This CDR3 comprises 15 residues. Germline CDR1 is SQVTM and CDR2 is ANQGSEA. CDR3 amino acids: CSVREAGQGIYEQYF. CDR3 in DNA: TGCAGCGTCCGGGAAGCGGGACAGGGGATCTACGAGCAGTACTTC.

The V call is TRBV19, the J call TRBJ1-2, with D possibly being TRBD1 (5 bases). This CDR3 is built from 17 residues. Germline V gene data show CDR1 as LNHDA and CDR2 as SQIVND (reference sequence). The germline V and J ends were trimmed by 5 bases and 4 bases, with 23 bases remaining between them. CDR3 loop: CASSASGTGGRLYGYTF. CDR3 nucleotides: TGTGCCAGTAGTGCGTCCGGGACGGGAGGCCGACTCTATGGCTACACCTTC.

There are a few counts of this clonotype. V and J are TRBV6-6 and TRBJ2-1; weak D call: TRBD2 (5 bases). Trimming removed 4 bases at V and 14 bases at J, with 12 bases between. The germline gives CDR1 MNHNY, CDR2 SVGAGI (reference sequence). This CDR3 is built from 11 residues. The CDR3 loop is CASSSRGSEFF. CDR3 nucleotides: TGTGCCAGCAGTTCCCGGGGATCGGAGTTCTTC.

J is TRBJ2-1 and V is TRBV6-1, with 11 nucleotides matching TRBD2. Trimming cost V 6 bases and J 10 bases; bases outside gene matches: 8. CDR3 length: 14 amino acids. Looked up from germline, CDR1 is MNHNS and CDR2 is SASEGT. The CDR3 nucleotides read TGTGCCAGCAGCCCCCGACTAGCGGGGAGCGAGCAGTTCTTC. It encodes CASSPRLAGSEQFF.

The J gene is TRBJ1-6, the V gene TRBV12-3 or TRBV12-4, with D possibly being TRBD1 (5 bases). This CDR3 is built from 15 residues. V was trimmed by 2 bases and J by 5 bases, leaving 10 bases between them. The CDR3 here is CASSLSEGNNSPLHF. The CDR3 DNA reads as TGTGCCAGCAGTTTATCGGAGGGGAATAATTCACCCCTCCACTTT.

V usage is TRBV29-1 and J usage is TRBJ2-1; D possibly corresponds to TRBD2 (5 bases). The CDR3 is 14 residues long. Between the trimmed V and J ends, which lost 6 bases and 4 bases, there was a span of 16 bases. Germline loops: CDR1 SQVTM, CDR2 ANQGSEA. CDR3 sequence: CSVQDGGLYNEQFF. The CDR3 nucleotides read TGCAGCGTCCAGGACGGAGGATTATACAATGAGCAGTTCTTC.

The chain carries TRBV25-1 and TRBJ1-3; 8 bases map to TRBD1. Germline CDR1 reads MGHDK; CDR2 reads SYGVNS. J gave up 4 bases and V 1 base, and 9 bases lay outside the gene matches. This CDR3 has 17 residues. CDR3 protein: CASSEWAGGASGNTIYF. Here the CDR3 DNA reads TGTGCCAGCAGTGAATGGGCAGGGGGCGCGAGCGGAAACACCATATATTTT.

This clonotype was observed a few times. The chain carries TRBV5-5 and TRBJ1-2; D is unresolved. CDR3 size: 13 residues. With 4 bases removed from V and 1 base from J, the gap between germline ends came to 8 bases. From germline, CDR1 is SGHKS and CDR2 YYEKEE (reference sequence). The CDR3 nucleotides read TGTGCCAGCAGCCGGCTCATTAACTATGGCTACACCTTC. Protein product: CASSRLINYGYTF.

This clonotype has more than one count but fewer than ten. V gene TRBV12-3 or TRBV12-4 combines with J gene TRBJ2-1; D ambiguous. CDR3 length: 11 amino acids. Trimming removed 5 bases from V and 8 bases from J, with 7 bases in between. This CDR3 reads CASSPHDEQFF. The CDR3 nucleotides are TGTGCCAGCAGTCCTCACGATGAGCAGTTCTTC.

The sample holds a few counts of this clonotype. V gene TRBV12-3 or TRBV12-4 combines with J gene TRBJ1-1; the match to TRBD1 covers 7 bases. The V gene end was trimmed by 6 bases and the J gene end by 0 bases; junction bases not matched to a gene: 10. The CDR3 length is 16 residues. This chain's CDR3 is CASSSDRVGLNTEAFF. The CDR3 nucleotides are TGTGCCAGCAGCTCCGACAGGGTGGGGCTGAACACTGAAGCTTTCTTT.

This chain links TRBV24-1 with TRBJ1-2, with D tentatively TRBD1 (6 bases). The V gene's germline CDR1 is KGHDR and CDR2 SFDVKD. V was shortened by 3 bases and J by 1 base, with 8 bases between the two germline ends. This CDR3 spans 14 amino acids. This CDR3 is CATSDADSNYGYTF. The CDR3 DNA follows: TGTGCCACCAGTGATGCGGACAGTAACTATGGCTACACCTTC.

This clonotype was seen many times. The chain carries TRBV20-1 and TRBJ2-7; the D is unclear. The CDR3 length is 12 residues. The ends were cut back, 3 bases at V and 4 bases at J, with 10 bases in the middle. Per the germline V gene, CDR1 is DFQATT and CDR2 is SNEGSKA (reference sequence). This CDR3 is CSASDGVYEQYF. The CDR3 DNA follows: TGCAGTGCTAGTGACGGCGTGTACGAGCAGTACTTC.

This chain joins TRBV7-9 and TRBJ2-3; D remains unclear. Germline-derived CDR1 and CDR2 are SEHNR and FQNEAQ (reference sequence). This CDR3 spans 14 amino acids. Trimming shortened V by 0 bases and J by 2 bases, and 6 bases separated the two germline ends. CDR3 nucleotides: TGTGCCAGCAGCTTAGCGCAGAACACAGATACGCAGTATTTT. It codes for CASSLAQNTDTQYF.

In its sample, this clonotype was seen many times. The V gene is TRBV20-1, the J gene TRBJ2-5; D might be TRBD2 (5 bases). The V gene lost 6 bases and the J gene lost 2 bases, with 13 bases spanning the gap. The CDR3 covers 13 residues. Germline V gene lookup returns CDR1 DFQATT and CDR2 SNEGSKA (reference sequence). In DNA form, the CDR3 reads TGCAGTGCCAAAGAGGGTCAGCAAGAGACCCAGTACTTC. Translated, it gives CSAKEGQQETQYF.

In its sample, this clonotype was seen a few times. This chain uses TRBV5-1 with TRBJ2-7, with 10 bases identical to TRBD1. Germline CDR1 is SGHRS and CDR2 is YFSETQ. Unmatched junction bases numbered 10, after V lost 4 bases and J lost 0 bases. The CDR3 is made up of 17 amino acids. The chain's CDR3 is CASSHSQDRGNSYEQYF. The CDR3 DNA sequence: TGCGCCAGCAGCCATTCTCAGGACAGGGGGAACTCCTACGAGCAGTACTTC.

At least ten counts were recorded for this clonotype. The genes are TRBV2 and TRBJ2-3, with D unresolved. Germline lookup yields CDR1 SNHLY and CDR2 FYNNEI. V lost 8 bases and J 5 bases, leaving 20 bases between the germline ends. The CDR3 is made up of 15 amino acids. The CDR3 reads CASATGFFSVDTQYF. CDR3 coding DNA: TGTGCCAGCGCCACCGGGTTTTTCTCGGTAGATACGCAGTATTTT.

This clonotype was found a few times. The J gene is TRBJ2-2, the V gene TRBV7-6, with D possibly being TRBD1 (6 bases). Germline assignment: CDR1 SGHVS and CDR2 FNYEAQ. With 3 bases removed from V and 1 base from J, the gap between germline ends came to 15 bases. The CDR3 extends over 17 amino acids. CDR3 nucleotides: TGTGCCAGCAGCTTGAGGCTCCGGGACAAGAACACCGGGGAGCTGTTTTTT. This translates into CASSLRLRDKNTGELFF. Filled out from reference TRBV7-6 and TRBJ2-2, the complete variable domain reads GAGVSQSPRYKVTKRGQDVALRCDPISGHVSLYWYRQALGQGPEFLTYFNYEAQQDKSGLPNDRFSAERPEGSISTLTIQRTEQRDSAMYRCASSLRLRDKNTGELFFGEGSRLTVL.

This rearrangement joins TRBV6-2 or TRBV6-3 to TRBJ2-7, with D maybe TRBD2 (6 bases). The V gene lost 6 bases and the J gene lost 7 bases, with 13 bases spanning the gap. Germline lookup yields CDR1 MNHEY and CDR2 SVGEGT. The CDR3 has 12 amino acids. CDR3 bases: TGTGCCAGCAGCTACCCTGGGAGGGAGCAGTACTTC. Amino acids: CASSYPGREQYF.

This CDR3 is CSVEKDRVDTQYF. The CDR3 nucleotides read TGCAGCGTTGAAAAAGACAGGGTTGATACGCAGTATTTT. The chain couples TRBV29-1 to TRBJ2-3, with 7 bases identical to TRBD1. Germline-derived CDR1 and CDR2 are SQVTM and ANQGSEA. This CDR3 has 13 amino acids. V trimming: 2 bases; J trimming: 6 bases; junction bases outside the gene matches: 5.

This clonotype has a handful of counts. J is TRBJ1-1 and V is TRBV18, with D hard to call. With 1 base removed from V and 1 base from J, the gap between germline ends came to 4 bases. CDR3 length: 13 amino acids. CDR1 is KGHSH and CDR2 is LQKENI in the germline V gene. The DNA for the CDR3 is TGTGCCAGCTCACCACAGTGGAACACTGAAGCTTTCTTT. Protein product: CASSPQWNTEAFF. The full variable domain, completed using reference TRBV18 and TRBJ1-1, is NAGVMQNPRHLVRRRGQEARLRCSPMKGHSHVYWYRQLPEEGLKFMVYLQKENIIDESGMPKERFSAEFPKEGPSILRIQQVVRGDSAAYFCASSPQWNTEAFFGQGTRLTVV.

In its sample, this clonotype was seen a few times. The chain recombines TRBV3-1 with TRBJ2-1; 10 bases match TRBD2. This CDR3 comprises 19 residues. The germline V gene has CDR1 LGHDT and CDR2 YNNKEL (reference sequence). Germline trimming cut 0 bases from V and 13 bases from J; bases unmatched to any gene: 21. The CDR3 sequence: CASSQDDVIGGLAAPFQFF. DNA of the CDR3: TGTGCCAGCAGCCAAGATGATGTAATTGGCGGACTAGCGGCCCCTTTTCAGTTCTTC.